The 32 T cell receptor beta chains below were found in one sample sequenced in a study of shared clonotypes between healthy human individuals. Naive CD8 isolation took CD45RO-negative cells positively selected for CCR7 and excluded terminally differentiated effector memory CD45RA+ cells. Profiling relied on immunoSEQ multiplex PCR, and the TCRdb table lists in-frame clones only, not all of them. The sample yields about 680,000 clones, about 92% seen once. Sequencing was performed on naive CD8+ T cells sorted from blood. Receptors originate from a man in his thirties or forties in good health.

The V call is TRBV6-5, the J call TRBJ2-1; D possibly corresponds to TRBD1 (5 bases). Trimming cost V 6 bases and J 0 bases, with 9 bases left between them. The CDR3 is 14 amino acids. The V gene's germline CDR1 is MNHEY and CDR2 SVGAGI. The CDR3 region is CASSRDSSYNEQFF. The CDR3 DNA reads TGTGCCAGCAGCCGCGACAGCTCCTACAATGAGCAGTTCTTC.

J is TRBJ1-1 and V is TRBV5-1; 9 bases agree with TRBD1. Germline V CDR1 and CDR2: SGHRS, YFSETQ. The junction had 5 bases not matched to a gene; V was cut back by 3 bases and J by 5 bases. This CDR3 has 14 residues. The CDR3 DNA sequence: TGCGCCAGCAGCTGGGAGACAGGGGGGACTGAAGCTTTCTTT. This sequence encodes CASSWETGGTEAFF.

The chain combines TRBV6-6 with TRBJ1-3; D is possibly TRBD1 (6 bases). The CDR3 extends over 14 amino acids. Germline V gene sequence: CDR1 MNHNY, CDR2 SVGAGI (reference sequence). Trimming removed 7 bases from V and 0 bases from J, with 10 bases in between. DNA of the CDR3: TGTGCCAGCAAAACAGGGACCTCTGGAAACACCATATATTTT. As protein: CASKTGTSGNTIYF.

This chain joins TRBV5-1 and TRBJ2-7, with 9 nucleotides matching TRBD1. V lost 3 bases to trimming and J lost 3 bases; unmatched junction nucleotides: 7. Germline CDR1 SGHRS, CDR2 YFSETQ. The CDR3 consists of 15 residues. CDR3 nucleotide sequence: TGCGCCAGCAGCTCATCCGGGACAGGGCTCTACGAGCAGTACTTC. Translated: CASSSSGTGLYEQYF.

The chain carries TRBV25-1 and TRBJ2-7; D gene unclear. The V end was cut by 0 bases, the J end by 0 bases, with 6 bases between. The CDR3 sequence is 14 residues long. CDR1 MGHDK and CDR2 SYGVNS come from the germline V gene. The CDR3 loop reads CASSEYTSSYEQYF. Written as DNA, the CDR3 is TGTGCCAGCAGTGAATATACCAGCTCCTACGAGCAGTACTTC.

As for this clone: Other DNA sequences within the sample encode an identical CDR3. V usage is TRBV15 and J usage is TRBJ2-1; 8 bases are shared with TRBD1. CDR1 LNHNV and CDR2 YYDKDF come from the germline V gene (reference sequence). There are 16 residues in the CDR3. J was trimmed by 2 bases and V by 0 bases; bases with no gene match: 3. CDR3 sequence: CATSRDGQGAYNEQFF. In nucleotides, the CDR3 is TGTGCCACCAGCAGAGACGGACAGGGTGCCTACAATGAGCAGTTCTTC.

This chain uses TRBV2 with TRBJ1-5; D is unclear. From germline, CDR1 is SNHLY and CDR2 FYNNEI. The CDR3 sequence is 14 residues long. The V end lost 4 bases, the J end lost 8 bases, and 15 bases lay between the germline ends. The CDR3 spells CASSVGRGREPQHF. As DNA, the CDR3 is TGTGCCAGCAGTGTGGGTCGGGGTAGGGAGCCCCAGCATTTT.

The V gene is TRBV28, the J gene TRBJ1-2; 7 bases fit TRBD1. Per germline, CDR1 MDHEN and CDR2 SYDVKM. The length of the CDR3 is 15 residues. The trim removed 6 bases at V and 4 bases at J, leaving 11 bases unmatched. This CDR3 reads CASRAYWDSSYGYTF. For the CDR3, the DNA is TGTGCCAGCAGGGCCTATTGGGACAGCTCCTATGGCTACACCTTC.

The J gene is TRBJ2-7, the V gene TRBV2, with D perhaps TRBD1 or TRBD2 (6 bases each). V lost 6 bases to trimming and J lost 2 bases, with 14 bases between them. The CDR3 has 14 residues. Germline CDR1 is SNHLY and CDR2 is FYNNEI. CDR3 residues: CASRGGSLTYEQYF. The CDR3 region has the DNA TGTGCCAGCAGGGGGGGCTCACTTACCTACGAGCAGTACTTC.

The genes are TRBV6-1 and TRBJ1-5, with D possibly being TRBD1 (6 bases). This CDR3 is 13 amino acids long. Between the trimmed V and J ends, which lost 4 bases and 7 bases, there was a span of 11 bases. In germline, CDR1 is MNHNS, CDR2 SASEGT. Written as DNA, the CDR3 is TGTGCCAGCAGTGTACAGGGAGGGCAGCCCCAGCATTTT. This translates into CASSVQGGQPQHF.

The chain links TRBV10-3 to TRBJ1-2, with TRBD1 matching 11 bases. The V and J ends lost 7 bases and 7 bases, in that order; junction bases with no gene match: 8. CDR3 length: 14 residues. CDR1 and CDR2 from the germline V gene are ENHRY and SYGVKD. CDR3 sequence: CAIKPDRGLGGYTF. The CDR3 DNA sequence: TGTGCCATCAAGCCGGACAGGGGGCTCGGTGGCTACACCTTC.

For this clone: This sample also contains other DNA sequences that code for the same CDR3. This CDR3 reads CASSPVGHEQYF. DNA of the CDR3: TGTGCCAGCAGCCCCGTTGGGCACGAGCAGTACTTC. The V and J genes are TRBV28 and TRBJ2-7; no firm D call. The CDR3 contains 12 residues. Trimming left V 6 bases short and J 5 bases short, with 11 bases between. Germline loops: CDR1 MDHEN, CDR2 SYDVKM.

V and J are TRBV25-1 and TRBJ2-7, with TRBD1 identical over 8 bases. The CDR3 consists of 14 residues. The ends lost 6 bases at V and 2 bases at J; junction bases unmatched: 6. Germline CDR1 is MGHDK and CDR2 is SYGVNS. CDR3 DNA sequence: TGTGCCAGCAGAGAGGGACAGGCCGCCTACGAGCAGTACTTC. Protein sequence: CASREGQAAYEQYF.

J is TRBJ2-3 and V is TRBV9; D ambiguous. V lost 0 bases and J lost 6, with 8 bases in between. Germline V CDR1 and CDR2: SGDLS, YYNGEE. The length of the CDR3 is 13 residues. CDR3 amino acids: CASSVVGWDTQYF. The CDR3 coding sequence is TGTGCCAGCAGCGTAGTTGGGTGGGATACGCAGTATTTT.

This chain connects TRBV30 to TRBJ2-7; a weak D match, TRBD1 (6 bases). The CDR3 covers 14 residues. Trimming pared 5 bases from V and 4 bases from J, leaving 18 bases between. Germline V lookup: CDR1 GTSNPN, CDR2 SVGIG (reference sequence). In DNA form, the CDR3 reads TGTGCCTGGGAGGAACATTCCACAGGGTACGAGCAGTACTTC. This gives the protein CAWEEHSTGYEQYF.

This clone was seen a single time. The V and J genes are TRBV30 and TRBJ2-7; D is undetermined. This CDR3 has 15 residues. Trimming removed 0 bases at V and 6 bases at J, with 18 bases between. Germline V CDR1 and CDR2: GTSNPN, SVGIG (reference sequence). CDR3 DNA: TGTGCCTGGAGTGTAGATCCCTCATTTCCCGGCGAGCAGTACTTC. Protein: CAWSVDPSFPGEQYF.

This clone was picked up one time. DNA of the CDR3: TGCGCCAGCAGCCAAGATATTTGGGGGGCATCTGAGCAGTTCTTC. Translated, it gives CASSQDIWGASEQFF. This rearrangement joins TRBV4-3 to TRBJ2-1; D possibly matches TRBD1 or TRBD2 (6 bases each). Germline V lookup: CDR1 LGHNA, CDR2 YSLEER. CDR3 length equals 15 residues. Trimming took off 0 bases at V and 9 bases at J, with 15 bases between the two ends.

The chain carries TRBV7-9 and TRBJ2-5; the match to TRBD1 covers 7 bases. Looked up from germline, CDR1 is SEHNR and CDR2 is FQNEAQ (reference sequence). This CDR3 spans 14 amino acids. Losses at the gene ends were 4 bases for V and 5 bases for J; bases not matched to a gene: 7. The CDR3 DNA reads TGTGCCAGCAGCTCGGCGGACAGGCCGGAGACCCAGTACTTC. It yields the protein CASSSADRPETQYF.

This clone was seen only once. This chain joins TRBV4-1 and TRBJ2-7; D unclear. Germline V gives CDR1 MGHRA, CDR2 YSYEKL. The CDR3 consists of 13 residues. Trimming stripped 0 bases from V and 6 bases from J, with 9 bases between. As DNA, the CDR3 is TGCGCCAGCAGCCAAGATGTGGGGTTCGAGCAGTACTTC. Its translation is CASSQDVGFEQYF.

The chain uses TRBV14 and TRBJ2-7; 7 bases match TRBD1. Germline lookup yields CDR1 SGHDN and CDR2 FVKESK. The CDR3 runs 16 residues. With V trimmed by 0 bases and J by 3 bases, 8 bases remained unmatched. The CDR3 coding sequence is TGTGCCAGCAGCCAAGATCCGAGACAGGGTTTCTACGAGCAGTACTTC. As protein: CASSQDPRQGFYEQYF.

This chain joins TRBV13 and TRBJ2-7; TRBD2 agrees at 8 bases. J lost 6 bases, V lost 1 base, and 8 bases had no gene match. CDR1 is PRHDT, CDR2 FYEKMQ, per germline (reference sequence). The CDR3 is 15 amino acids. This chain's CDR3 is CASSLEGSGRREQYF. CDR3 coding DNA: TGTGCCAGCAGCTTAGAAGGGAGCGGGAGACGCGAGCAGTACTTC.

The rearrangement uses TRBV7-9 and TRBJ2-7, with D hard to call. V was clipped by 0 bases and J by 2 bases, with 23 bases between them. The germline CDR1 and CDR2 sequences are SEHNR and FQNEAQ (reference sequence). The CDR3 runs to 19 residues. CDR3 protein: CASSLARKGPRVSPYEQYF. The CDR3, as DNA: TGTGCCAGCAGCTTAGCGCGCAAGGGCCCCCGTGTTTCCCCCTACGAGCAGTACTTC. Filled out from reference TRBV7-9 and TRBJ2-7, the complete variable domain reads DTGVSQNPRHKITKRGQNVTFRCDPISEHNRLYWYRQTLGQGPEFLTYFQNEAQLEKSRLLSDRFSAERPKGSFSTLEIQRTEQGDSAMYLCASSLARKGPRVSPYEQYFGPGTRLTVT.

V usage is TRBV28 and J usage is TRBJ1-5; 7 nucleotides agree with TRBD1. This CDR3 spans 15 amino acids. Trimming removed 5 bases from V and 2 bases from J; junction bases left unmatched: 6. Germline CDR1 reads MDHEN; CDR2 reads SYDVKM. CDR3: CASSSRGYRNQPQHF. CDR3 coding DNA: TGTGCCAGCAGTAGCAGGGGGTACCGCAATCAGCCCCAGCATTTT.

The V and J genes are TRBV30 and TRBJ2-5; 7 bases agree with TRBD1. The germline V gene encodes CDR1 GTSNPN and CDR2 SVGIG (reference sequence). This CDR3 has 15 amino acids. Trimming removed 6 bases from V and 4 bases from J; junction bases left unmatched: 14. DNA of the CDR3: TGTGCCTGCCTTAACAGGGGAAATTGGCCAGAGACCCAGTACTTC. Protein: CACLNRGNWPETQYF.

This clone was counted a single time. The chain is built from TRBV7-9 and TRBJ2-1; D may be TRBD2 (5 bases). Germline CDR1 SEHNR, CDR2 FQNEAQ (reference sequence). The CDR3 runs 19 residues. V was shortened by 5 bases and J by 3 bases, with 26 bases between the two germline ends. CDR3 amino acids: CASSPPFGRVGADYNEQFF. The CDR3 DNA is TGTGCCAGCAGCCCCCCCTTCGGAAGAGTGGGAGCGGACTACAATGAGCAGTTCTTC.

This rearrangement joins TRBV19 to TRBJ1-3, with no clear D. Germline V CDR1 and CDR2: LNHDA, SQIVND (reference sequence). Between the trimmed V and J ends, which lost 5 bases and 4 bases, there was a span of 12 bases. This CDR3 spans 14 amino acids. CDR3 region: CASSVAIGGNTIYF. The CDR3 DNA reads as TGTGCCAGTAGTGTGGCAATAGGGGGAAACACCATATATTTT.

The chain has TRBV4-1 and TRBJ1-2; TRBD1 agrees at 7 bases. There are 15 residues in the CDR3. Germline loops: CDR1 MGHRA, CDR2 YSYEKL. V was pared by 0 bases and J by 4 bases, with 5 bases of the junction left unmatched. The CDR3 is CASSQEPGQPYGYTF. The CDR3 DNA follows: TGCGCCAGCAGCCAAGAACCGGGACAGCCCTATGGCTACACCTTC.

The genes are TRBV7-9 and TRBJ1-1; the D gene is possibly TRBD1 (5 bases). The CDR3 totals 16 residues. The germline V gene has CDR1 SEHNR and CDR2 FQNEAQ (reference sequence). Trimming shortened V by 5 bases and J by 1 base, and 17 bases separated the two germline ends. In nucleotides, the CDR3 is TGTGCCAGCAGCACGCCTGAGGGACCGAAGAACACTGAAGCTTTCTTT. It yields the protein CASSTPEGPKNTEAFF.

This clone was found once. This rearrangement joins TRBV7-9 to TRBJ2-5; 9 bases line up with TRBD1. This CDR3 has 14 amino acids. CDR1 is SEHNR, CDR2 FQNEAQ, per germline (reference sequence). With V trimmed by 4 bases and J by 5 bases, 5 bases remained unmatched. The CDR3 coding sequence is TGTGCCAGCAGCTGGGACAGGGTTAAGGAGACCCAGTACTTC. Its translation: CASSWDRVKETQYF.

The J gene is TRBJ2-7, the V gene TRBV27; a possible D gene is TRBD1 (6 bases). V was clipped by 10 bases and J by 2 bases, with 15 bases between them. Per the germline V gene, CDR1 is MNHEY and CDR2 is SMNVEV (reference sequence). The CDR3 spans 13 residues. CDR3 in amino acids: CATKYRVTYEQYF. As DNA, the CDR3 is TGTGCCACCAAGTACAGGGTGACCTACGAGCAGTACTTC.

V gene TRBV28 combines with J gene TRBJ2-7, with TRBD2 as a possible D gene (5 bases). Trimming stripped 3 bases from V and 3 bases from J, with 15 bases between. The CDR3 runs to 15 residues. The V gene's germline CDR1 is MDHEN and CDR2 SYDVKM. As DNA, the CDR3 is TGTGCCAGCAGTTTTAGTTCCGGGAAGGGCTACGAGCAGTACTTC. Amino acids: CASSFSSGKGYEQYF.

The chain combines TRBV2 with TRBJ2-7, with TRBD1 matching 8 bases. CDR3 size: 10 residues. The J segment lost 12 bases and the V segment lost 10 bases, leaving 8 bases of the junction unmatched. From germline, CDR1 is SNHLY and CDR2 FYNNEI. This CDR3 is CATRGQGAYF. The CDR3 DNA follows: TGTGCCACCCGAGGACAGGGAGCGTACTTC.